The 27 T cell receptor beta chains below all came from one sample that was sequenced in a study of cytomegalovirus exposure and HLA in healthy donors (dated by TCRdb to about 2017). The library was prepared using the immunoSEQ multiplex PCR assay. For the multiplex PCR, a mixture combining 60 forward primers for TCR Vbeta segments and 13 reverse primers for TCR Jbeta segments was used. The immuneACCESS repertoire file appears here via TCRdb, limited to in-frame rearrangements. These files lack a portion of the clones; in checked studies, under half of the deficit traces to unresolved V genes, and the cause of the others is not known. The sample table contains around 94,000 clones; only one count was recorded for around 80% of them. Clones ranked in the top ten supply approximately 4.4% of the sample. Sequenced input: PBMCs. The receptors shown here come from a male donor in good health and CMV-seropositive.

The chain recombines TRBV6-5 with TRBJ2-7; D might be TRBD1 (5 bases). Deletions cut 2 bases from V and 2 bases from J, with 13 bases between. From germline, CDR1 is MNHEY and CDR2 SVGAGI. The CDR3 has 15 amino acids. In DNA, the CDR3 is TGTGCCAGCAGTTACGCCCAGGGTCATCCCTACGAGCAGTACTTC. It codes for CASSYAQGHPYEQYF.

The V gene is TRBV7-2, the J gene TRBJ2-7; maybe TRBD2 (6 bases). Germline V CDR1 and CDR2: SGHTA, FQGNSA. V was cut by 6 bases and J by 6 bases, with 21 bases left in between. The CDR3 has 15 amino acids. The CDR3: CASSIGGTWRAEQYF. The CDR3 DNA follows: TGTGCCAGCAGTATCGGAGGAACGTGGAGGGCCGAGCAGTACTTC.

This sequence joins TRBV2 and TRBJ2-1, with TRBD2 identical over 14 bases. With V trimmed by 7 bases and J by 5 bases, 4 bases remained unmatched. This CDR3 is built from 15 residues. Germline V gene lookup returns CDR1 SNHLY and CDR2 FYNNEI. DNA of the CDR3: TGTGCCAGCACCGGACTAGCGGGAGGACACAATGAGCAGTTCTTC. Amino acids: CASTGLAGGHNEQFF.

In nucleotides, the CDR3 is TGCGCCAGCAGCACGAACAGGGATCAGCCCCAGCATTTT. Translation: CASSTNRDQPQHF. V usage is TRBV10-1 and J usage is TRBJ1-5, with TRBD1 as a possible D gene (6 bases). Trimming took off 6 bases at V and 5 bases at J, with 11 bases between the two ends. Germline loops: CDR1 WNHNN, CDR2 SYGVQD (reference sequence). There are 13 residues in the CDR3.

The chain is built from TRBV28 and TRBJ1-3; D may be TRBD1 (6 bases). The germline CDR1 and CDR2 sequences are MDHEN and SYDVKM. V gave up 8 bases and J gave up 1 base, with 9 bases separating them. The CDR3 is 13 amino acids. The CDR3 loop reads CASSTGSGNTIYF. Written as DNA, the CDR3 is TGTGCCAGCTCAACAGGGTCTGGAAACACCATATATTTT.

Here the CDR3 DNA reads TGTGCCAGCAGTGGTCCTTTCACAGATACGCAGTATTTT. Encoded protein: CASSGPFTDTQYF. The rearrangement links TRBV2 to TRBJ2-3; D not certain. This CDR3 has 13 residues. Trimming took off 4 bases at V and 2 bases at J, with 7 bases between the two ends. The V gene's germline CDR1 is SNHLY and CDR2 FYNNEI. Full variable domain (outside the CDR3, taken from reference TRBV2 and TRBJ2-3): EPEVTQTPSHQVTQMGQEVILRCVPISNHLYFYWYRQILGQKVEFLVSFYNNEISEKSEIFDDQFSVERPDGSNFTLKIRSTKLEDSAMYFCASSGPFTDTQYFGPGTRLTVL.

V usage is TRBV9 and J usage is TRBJ2-7; D remains unclear. The V gene lost 0 bases and the J gene lost 6 bases, with 13 bases spanning the gap. Germline CDR1 reads SGDLS; CDR2 reads YYNGEE. There are 14 residues in the CDR3. The CDR3 here is CASSVDPVIGEQYF. CDR3 sequence (DNA): TGTGCCAGCAGCGTAGATCCGGTGATCGGCGAGCAGTACTTC. Filled out from reference TRBV9 and TRBJ2-7, the complete variable domain reads DSGVTQTPKHLITATGQRVTLRCSPRSGDLSVYWYQQSLDQGLQFLIQYYNGEERAKGNILERFSAQQFPDLHSELNLSSLELGDSALYFCASSVDPVIGEQYFGPGTRLTVT.

The CDR3 loop reads CASSIGEDYGYTF. The CDR3 nucleotides read TGTGCCAGCAGCATCGGAGAAGACTATGGCTACACCTTC. The chain combines TRBV7-6 with TRBJ1-2; D gene ambiguous. The CDR3 runs 13 residues. Germline V gene data show CDR1 as SGHVS and CDR2 as FNYEAQ. Trimming removed 5 bases at V and 3 bases at J, with 10 bases between.

The gene calls are TRBV9 and TRBJ1-1; D remains ambiguous. Germline V gene data show CDR1 as SGDLS and CDR2 as YYNGEE. The V and J ends lost 2 bases and 1 base respectively, with 6 bases between them. The CDR3 covers 13 residues. The CDR3 spells CASSVSGNTEAFF. In nucleotides, the CDR3 is TGTGCCAGCAGCGTCTCCGGGAACACTGAAGCTTTCTTT.

The chain links TRBV7-2 to TRBJ2-5, with TRBD1 matching 8 bases. The CDR3 is 15 amino acids. The germline V gene has CDR1 SGHTA and CDR2 FQGNSA. Trimming at V came to 1 base and at J to 5 bases, leaving 6 bases not matched to a gene. DNA for the CDR3: TGTGCCAGCAGCTTAGAAGCAGGGGGCAGGGAGACCCAGTACTTC. It codes for CASSLEAGGRETQYF.

This clone was seen a handful of times. V is TRBV6-5 and J is TRBJ1-1, with D possibly matching TRBD1 (6 bases). V lost 4 bases, J lost 0 bases, and 9 bases lay in between. The CDR3 is 14 amino acids. Germline CDR1 and CDR2: MNHEY and SVGAGI. The DNA for the CDR3 is TGTGCCAGCAGTTTGACAGGATTGAACACTGAAGCTTTCTTT. It is translated as CASSLTGLNTEAFF.

The chain links TRBV12-5 to TRBJ1-2, with no clear D. V was cut by 0 bases and J by 0 bases, with 8 bases left in between. The CDR3 length is 15 residues. From germline, CDR1 is LGHNT and CDR2 FRNRAP. This CDR3 reads CASGLVEETNYGYTF. The DNA of the CDR3 is TGTGCTAGTGGTTTGGTAGAGGAAACTAACTATGGCTACACCTTC.

The V and J genes are TRBV6-5 and TRBJ1-2; D remains ambiguous. This CDR3 comprises 14 residues. V was clipped by 0 bases and J by 7 bases, with 12 bases between them. Germline CDR1 MNHEY, CDR2 SVGAGI. The chain's CDR3 is CASSYSPGLAGYTF. Written as DNA, the CDR3 is TGTGCCAGCAGTTACTCGCCGGGGTTGGCTGGCTACACCTTC.

The rearrangement uses TRBV30 and TRBJ1-2; 12 bases agree with TRBD1. CDR1 and CDR2 (germline): GTSNPN, SVGIG (reference sequence). Trimming took 2 bases from V and 6 from J; bases not matched to a gene: 19. This CDR3 spans 19 amino acids. Here the CDR3 DNA reads TGTGCCTGGAGTACCTCGGGACCGGGACAGGGGGCGTTAAGTGATGGCTACACCTTC. Its protein is CAWSTSGPGQGALSDGYTF.

This chain uses TRBV19 with TRBJ2-2, with 13 bases lining up with TRBD2. The CDR3 length is 15 residues. J gave up 6 bases and V 9 bases, and 7 bases lay outside the gene matches. Germline CDR1 is LNHDA and CDR2 is SQIVND (reference sequence). The CDR3 region is CARKTSGRAPGELFF. In DNA form, the CDR3 reads TGTGCCAGGAAAACTAGCGGGAGGGCGCCCGGGGAGCTGTTTTTT.

The chain employs TRBV25-1 and TRBJ2-1; 8 bases line up with TRBD1. V trimming: 3 bases; J trimming: 2 bases; junction bases outside the gene matches: 3. Germline V gives CDR1 MGHDK, CDR2 SYGVNS. The CDR3 spans 15 residues. CDR3 loop: CASSDPGQAYNEQFF. The CDR3 nucleotides are TGTGCCAGCAGTGATCCGGGACAGGCCTACAATGAGCAGTTCTTC. Using reference TRBV25-1 and TRBJ2-1 for the parts outside the CDR3, the full variable domain is EADIYQTPRYLVIGTGKKITLECSQTMGHDKMYWYQQDPGMELHLIHYSYGVNSTEKGDLSSESTVSRIRTEHFPLTLESARPSHTSQYLCASSDPGQAYNEQFFGPGTRLTVL.

This chain connects TRBV5-4 to TRBJ2-7; 7 positions agree with TRBD1. CDR1 and CDR2 from the germline V gene are SGHNT and YYREEE (reference sequence). The CDR3 is 16 amino acids. V trimming: 4 bases; J trimming: 4 bases; junction bases outside the gene matches: 14. For the CDR3, the DNA is TGTGCCAGCAGCCAGATCCCCGGGACAGCGACATACGAGCAGTACTTC. Its translation is CASSQIPGTATYEQYF.

The chain carries TRBV4-1 and TRBJ1-6; D is ambiguous. Trimming took 5 bases from V and 5 from J, leaving 10 bases between them. The CDR3 loop spans 14 amino acids. CDR1 is MGHRA and CDR2 is YSYEKL in the germline V gene. The CDR3 nucleotides are TGCGCCAGCAGCAGGGAGACGGATAATTCACCCCTCCACTTT. Amino acids: CASSRETDNSPLHF.

In its sample, this clone was seen once. The chain carries TRBV30 and TRBJ1-2; tentative D call: TRBD1 (6 bases). In germline, CDR1 is GTSNPN, CDR2 SVGIG (reference sequence). V lost 2 bases to trimming and J lost 6 bases, with 13 bases between them. CDR3 length: 13 residues. In nucleotides, the CDR3 is TGTGCCTGGAGTTCCGGGCAGGGGAATGGCTACACCTTC. Protein sequence: CAWSSGQGNGYTF.

The rearrangement joins TRBV5-8 to TRBJ2-3; 8 nucleotides agree with TRBD2. J gave up 2 bases and V 0 bases, and 5 bases lay outside the gene matches. CDR1 is SGHTS, CDR2 YDEGEE, per germline. The CDR3 has 16 amino acids. The CDR3 sequence is CASSLELAVTTDTQYF. CDR3 nucleotide sequence: TGTGCCAGCAGCTTGGAACTAGCGGTAACCACAGATACGCAGTATTTT.

This sequence joins TRBV5-1 and TRBJ2-5, with a possible D match to TRBD2 (6 bases). Trimming removed 4 bases from V and 12 bases from J, with 19 bases in between. The CDR3 has 13 amino acids. CDR1 is SGHRS, CDR2 YFSETQ, per germline. CDR3 amino acids: CASSSERADFKYF. CDR3 nucleotide sequence: TGCGCCAGCAGCAGTGAGCGGGCCGACTTCAAGTACTTC. The whole variable domain, remainder taken from reference TRBV5-1 and TRBJ2-5, is KAGVTQTPRYLIKTRGQQVTLSCSPISGHRSVSWYQQTPGQGLQFLFEYFSETQRNKGNFPGRFSGRQFSNSRSEMNVSTLELGDSALYLCASSSERADFKYFGPGTRLLVL.

This clone has a single count. The V gene is TRBV27, the J gene TRBJ2-5; TRBD1 might be the D (5 bases). V lost 8 bases, J lost 7 bases, and 23 bases lay in between. Germline-derived CDR1 and CDR2 are MNHEY and SMNVEV (reference sequence). This CDR3 spans 15 amino acids. In DNA form, the CDR3 reads TGTGCCAGCGAAGGCCTAGGGGCCCTGTCCAGGACCCAGTACTTC. It translates to CASEGLGALSRTQYF.

The chain recombines TRBV29-1 with TRBJ2-5, with TRBD2 as a possible D gene (5 bases). The V gene lost 3 bases and the J gene lost 4 bases, with 9 bases spanning the gap. This CDR3 spans 12 amino acids. Germline V gene data show CDR1 as SQVTM and CDR2 as ANQGSEA. CDR3 protein: CSVEPSGETQYF. The CDR3 nucleotides are TGCAGCGTTGAGCCCAGCGGAGAGACCCAGTACTTC. Variable domain in full (rest from reference TRBV29-1 and TRBJ2-5): SAVISQKPSRDICQRGTSLTIQCQVDSQVTMMFWYRQQPGQSLTLIATANQGSEATYESGFVIDKFPISRPNLTFSTLTVSNMSPEDSSIYLCSVEPSGETQYFGPGTRLLVL.

V usage is TRBV6-6 and J usage is TRBJ2-7; 11 positions match TRBD1. The CDR3 runs to 14 residues. Germline values: CDR1 MNHNY, CDR2 SVGAGI (reference sequence). With V trimmed by 6 bases and J by 5 bases, 6 bases remained unmatched. The CDR3 DNA is TGTGCCAGCAGAAAACCGGGACAGGGGGACGAGCAGTACTTC. This gives the protein CASRKPGQGDEQYF.

The rearrangement links TRBV25-1 to TRBJ2-7; 7 bases line up with TRBD2. J was trimmed by 11 bases and V by 4 bases; bases with no gene match: 20. In germline, CDR1 is MGHDK, CDR2 SYGVNS. CDR3 length equals 16 residues. The CDR3 sequence: CASSASLKTDLRGEYF. CDR3 in DNA: TGTGCCAGCAGTGCTTCCCTTAAAACGGATCTACGGGGGGAGTACTTC.

This chain joins TRBV7-3 and TRBJ2-5; 8 bases line up with TRBD2. Trimming removed 1 base from V and 3 bases from J; junction bases left unmatched: 4. CDR1 is SGHTA, CDR2 FQGTGA, per germline. This CDR3 has 15 residues. The CDR3 loop reads CASSLIAGPEETQYF. DNA of the CDR3: TGTGCCAGCAGCTTAATAGCGGGGCCCGAAGAGACCCAGTACTTC. Combining the CDR3 with reference TRBV7-3 and TRBJ2-5 gives the whole variable domain GAGVSQTPSNKVTEKGKYVELRCDPISGHTALYWYRQSLGQGPEFLIYFQGTGAADDSGLPNDRFFAVRPEGSVSTLKIQRTERGDSAVYLCASSLIAGPEETQYFGPGTRLLVL.

The chain recombines TRBV7-9 with TRBJ1-5, with D maybe TRBD1 (5 bases). The ends were cut back, 5 bases at V and 4 bases at J, with 9 bases in the middle. This CDR3 has 13 residues. Germline CDR1 is SEHNR and CDR2 is FQNEAQ (reference sequence). The CDR3 protein is CASSQEGNQPQHF. For the CDR3, the DNA is TGTGCCAGCAGCCAGGAGGGGAATCAGCCCCAGCATTTT. Complete variable domain (other parts from reference TRBV7-9 and TRBJ1-5): DTGVSQNPRHKITKRGQNVTFRCDPISEHNRLYWYRQTLGQGPEFLTYFQNEAQLEKSRLLSDRFSAERPKGSFSTLEIQRTEQGDSAMYLCASSQEGNQPQHFGDGTRLSIL.